These T cell receptor beta chains were read from a single sample in a study of OX40 agonist ivuxolimab in advanced cancers. Some clones are missing from TCRdb's copy, which holds only in-frame ones; the method was immunoSEQ multiplex PCR. Here the sample spans roughly 20,000 clones, 79% being singletons. Specimen: CD4+ or CD8+ T cells sorted from blood, collected in a trial of the OX40 agonist ivuxolimab. These TCRs come from an adult with an advanced solid tumor such as melanoma, head and neck, liver or kidney cancer. CDR3s include the opening cysteine and the closing phenylalanine or tryptophan. The D gene is left open where the match is weak. Rows may omit the clone size; those that give it use once, few, many or a size class.

abundance	v_gene	d_gene	j_gene	CDR3nt	CDR3aa
once	TRBV2	-	TRBJ1-6	TGTGCCAGCAACACGGCCACTAATAATTCACCCCTCCACTTT	CASNTATNNSPLHF
once	TRBV5-1	-	TRBJ1-5	TGCGCCAGCAGCTTGAGTGAGGGGAGCAATCAGCCCCAGCATTTT	CASSLSEGSNQPQHF
-	TRBV7-2	-	TRBJ2-2	TGTGCCAGCAGCTTAGAGTTGTCAGCTGTACTCACCGGGGAGCTGTTTTTT	CASSLELSAVLTGELFF
-	TRBV4-1	-	TRBJ1-1	TGCGCCAGCAGCCTCAATGAGGGTTTGAACACTGAAGCTTTCTTT	CASSLNEGLNTEAFF
-	TRBV7-8	TRBD1	TRBJ2-1	TGTGCCAGCAGCTTAGTTGGATTTGGGGACAGCATCGGGCAGTTCTTC	CASSLVGFGDSIGQFF
-	TRBV6-1	-	TRBJ2-7	TGTGCCAGCAGTCTGGCCGCCAGCTCCTACGAGCAGTACTTC	CASSLAASSYEQYF
-	TRBV5-4	TRBD2	TRBJ2-1	TGTGCCAGCAGCTTTTGGGGGGGCAATGAGCAGTTCTTC	CASSFWGGNEQFF
-	TRBV27	-	TRBJ1-1	TGTGCCAGCAGTATCCAGGGTCACACTGAAGCTTTCTTT	CASSIQGHTEAFF
-	TRBV5-4	TRBD1	TRBJ1-5	TGTGCCAGCAGCTTCCAGGGGGCGAATCAGCCCCAGCATTTT	CASSFQGANQPQHF
-	TRBV14	-	TRBJ1-1	TGTGCCAGCAGCCAAGGGGACGGATCGTTCATGAACACTGAAGCTTTCTTT	CASSQGDGSFMNTEAFF
-	TRBV27	TRBD2	TRBJ2-1	TGTGCCAGCAGTTTTAGCGGGGGGGCTCGGTTCTTC	CASSFSGGARFF
-	TRBV6-5	TRBD1	TRBJ1-5	TGTGCCAGCAGTTACATCAGGGGGAGCAATCAGCCCCAGCATTTT	CASSYIRGSNQPQHF
-	TRBV27	-	TRBJ1-1	TGTGCCAGCAGTTTATATGAAATGAACACTGAAGCTTTCTTT	CASSLYEMNTEAFF
-	TRBV7-8	-	TRBJ2-7	TGTGCCAGCTTCCCCGGCGTAGGCGCCAGGGGACACGAGCAGTACTTC	CASFPGVGARGHEQYF
-	TRBV5-1	-	TRBJ1-2	TGCGCCAGCAGCTTAACAGCCTCATATGGCTACACCTTC	CASSLTASYGYTF
once	TRBV29-1	TRBD2	TRBJ2-7	TGCAGCGTTCTAGCGGGGCCCTACGAGCAGTACTTC	CSVLAGPYEQYF
-	TRBV4-1	-	TRBJ2-2	TGCGCCAGCAGCCAAGTCAGGGGACCGAACACCGGGGAGCTGTTTTTT	CASSQVRGPNTGELFF
-	TRBV7-6	TRBD1	TRBJ1-4	TGTGCCAGCAGCTCGAGGGGGCGCGTTGAAAAACTGTTTTTT	CASSSRGRVEKLFF
-	TRBV4-1	-	TRBJ1-2	TGCGCCAGCAGCCTATCACAACCCCCCGAAAGCTACACCTTC	CASSLSQPPESYTF
-	TRBV27	-	TRBJ1-2	TGTGCCAGCAGTTTATCCATCCGGAATGGCTACACCTTC	CASSLSIRNGYTF
-	TRBV7-2	-	TRBJ1-2	TGTGCCAGCAGCAGGGGGAGGGATGGCTACACCTTC	CASSRGRDGYTF
-	TRBV7-6	-	TRBJ2-2	TGTGCCAGCTGCCAGGGAGTGGGGTATAGCACCGGGGAGCTGTTTTTT	CASCQGVGYSTGELFF
medium-sized	TRBV29-1	TRBD1	TRBJ2-1	TGCAGCGTTGAAGAAGGACAGGGTTACAGTGAGCAGTTCTTC	CSVEEGQGYSEQFF
-	TRBV7-2	-	TRBJ2-1	TGTGCCAGCAGCTTAATTACCGATAATGAGCAGTTCTTC	CASSLITDNEQFF
medium-sized	TRBV29-1	-	TRBJ1-5	TGCAGCGTTGTGGGGGGTGACAGTCAGCCCCAGCATTTT	CSVVGGDSQPQHF
once	TRBV20-1	-	TRBJ1-1	TGCAGTGTTACCGTAGGCACTGAAGCTTTCTTT	CSVTVGTEAFF
-	TRBV15	TRBD1	TRBJ1-1	TGTGCCACCAACCACAGGGGCGTGAGCACTGAAGCTTTCTTT	CATNHRGVSTEAFF
-	TRBV7-2	-	TRBJ1-3	TGTGCCAGCAGCCCCGGGAGGGGCGGAAACACCATATATTTT	CASSPGRGGNTIYF
-	TRBV5-1	TRBD1	TRBJ2-7	TGCGCCAGCAGCTTGGGTCAGGGGGCCCCCTCCTCCTACGAGCAGTACTTC	CASSLGQGAPSSYEQYF
few	TRBV5-5	-	TRBJ2-7	TGTGCCAGCAGCTTGGCCTTGTACGAGCAGTACTTC	CASSLALYEQYF
once	TRBV6-1	-	TRBJ2-2	TGTGCCAGCTGGCCTTTCCGGGGCACCGGGGAGCTGTTTTTT	CASWPFRGTGELFF
many	TRBV6-5	TRBD1	TRBJ1-5	TGTGCCAGCAGACCGACAGGGCGAAATCAGCCCCAGCATTTT	CASRPTGRNQPQHF
medium-sized	TRBV9	-	TRBJ1-3	TGTGCCAGCAGCGTAGGAGGGACTGCGGTCAACACCATATATTTT	CASSVGGTAVNTIYF
-	TRBV5-1	TRBD1	TRBJ1-5	TGCGCCAGCAAAGAAGACAGGGGTAATCAGCCCCAGCATTTT	CASKEDRGNQPQHF
-	TRBV7-2	TRBD1	TRBJ1-5	TGTGCCAGCAGCCTACGGACAGGGCTACTCAATCAGCCCCAGCATTTT	CASSLRTGLLNQPQHF
-	TRBV7-3	TRBD2	TRBJ2-7	TGTGCCAGCAGCTTATTTAGCGGGAGGGCCTACGAGCAGTACTTC	CASSLFSGRAYEQYF
-	TRBV7-9	TRBD1	TRBJ1-1	TGTGCCAGCAGCTTATTGCAGGGGGCGAAGGCTTTCTTT	CASSLLQGAKAFF
-	TRBV19	TRBD1	TRBJ1-5	TGTGCCAGTAGAACTGAGACAGGGTCATTCAATCAGCCCCAGCATTTT	CASRTETGSFNQPQHF